These 18 T cell receptor beta chains came from one sample sequenced in a study of OX40 agonist ivuxolimab in advanced cancers. Sequencing used immunoSEQ multiplex PCR; TCRdb keeps in-frame clones, though not all of them. The profile shows about 79,000 clones, roughly 91% of them singletons. This specimen consisted of CD4+ or CD8+ T cells sorted from blood, obtained in a trial of the OX40 agonist ivuxolimab. The receptors stem from an adult with an advanced solid tumor such as melanoma, head and neck, liver or kidney cancer.

This rearrangement joins TRBV6-1 to TRBJ2-2; no definite D call. The germline V gene has CDR1 MNHNS and CDR2 SASEGT. Deletions cut 4 bases from V and 6 bases from J, with 15 bases between. The CDR3 is 15 amino acids. Here the CDR3 reads CASSAPIGGAGELFF. The CDR3 DNA reads TGTGCCAGCAGTGCCCCCATTGGCGGAGCCGGGGAGCTGTTTTTT.

About this clone itself: No DNA is shown, since the ends of the CDR3 on it are uncertain; the CDR3 is the one TCRdb lists. V is TRBV28 and J is TRBJ1-5; TRBD1 is taken as the D call from the table, unchecked against the DNA. Germline-derived CDR1 and CDR2 are MDHEN and SYDVKM. The CDR3 extends over 16 residues, inclusive of both ends. The CDR3 spells CASSSSTATRNQPQHF.

The rearrangement uses TRBV11-2 and TRBJ2-3; no definite D call. This CDR3 region has 15 residues. Germline V gives CDR1 SGHAT, CDR2 FQNNGV. Trimming left V 3 bases short and J 1 base short, with 11 bases between. The CDR3 spells CASSFLVPGTDTQYF. The CDR3 DNA reads as TGTGCCAGCAGCTTCCTAGTACCAGGCACAGATACGCAGTATTTT.

This chain connects TRBV28 to TRBJ1-1; D is perhaps TRBD1 (5 bases). Trimming took off 5 bases at V and 1 base at J, with 14 bases between the two ends. Per germline, CDR1 MDHEN and CDR2 SYDVKM. The CDR3 covers 15 residues. CDR3 residues: CASSPLSDKNTEAFF. DNA of the CDR3: TGTGCCAGCAGTCCCCTCTCGGACAAGAACACTGAAGCTTTCTTT.

This chain links TRBV27 with TRBJ2-3; no clear D. Germline V gene data show CDR1 as MNHEY and CDR2 as SMNVEV (reference sequence). The V end was cut by 5 bases, the J end by 1 base, with 10 bases between. The CDR3 length is 14 residues. CDR3 in amino acids: CASSPNARTDTQYF. In nucleotides, the CDR3 is TGTGCCAGCAGTCCCAACGCCCGCACAGATACGCAGTATTTT.

This chain joins TRBV6-5 and TRBJ2-5, with D uncertain. Trimming removed 0 bases from V and 5 bases from J, with 10 bases in between. Germline assignment: CDR1 MNHEY and CDR2 SVGAGI. The CDR3 spans 14 residues. The DNA of the CDR3 is TGTGCCAGCAGTTACTCAGGCGCGAGGGAGACCCAGTACTTC. Protein: CASSYSGARETQYF.

The chain combines TRBV7-8 with TRBJ2-7, with TRBD1 matching 9 bases. V gave up 5 bases and J gave up 6 bases; unmatched junction bases: 8. The CDR3 consists of 14 residues. Germline assignment: CDR1 SGHVS and CDR2 FQNEAQ. In DNA form, the CDR3 reads TGTGCCAGCAGCGCCTCCGGGACAGGGAGCGAGCAGTACTTC. Translating gives CASSASGTGSEQYF.

The chain joins TRBV2 to TRBJ2-7, with 7 bases fitting TRBD2. Looked up from germline, CDR1 is SNHLY and CDR2 is FYNNEI. After removal of 6 bases from V and 2 bases from J, the junction contained 10 bases not matched to a gene. This CDR3 spans 15 amino acids. CDR3 DNA sequence: TGTGCCAGCAGCCGCCGGGCGGGAGATCCCTACGAGCAGTACTTC. Encoded protein: CASSRRAGDPYEQYF. Using reference TRBV2 and TRBJ2-7 for the parts outside the CDR3, the full variable domain is EPEVTQTPSHQVTQMGQEVILRCVPISNHLYFYWYRQILGQKVEFLVSFYNNEISEKSEIFDDQFSVERPDGSNFTLKIRSTKLEDSAMYFCASSRRAGDPYEQYFGPGTRLTVT.

This clone was found once. The V call is TRBV7-9, the J call TRBJ2-1; TRBD2 matches at 10 bases. The CDR3 runs 15 residues. V trimming: 5 bases; J trimming: 4 bases; junction bases outside the gene matches: 5. Germline V CDR1 and CDR2: SEHNR, FQNEAQ (reference sequence). The DNA of the CDR3 is TGTGCCAGCAGCGAGCTAGCGGGAGTGTACAATGAGCAGTTCTTC. Encoded protein: CASSELAGVYNEQFF.

A word on this clone: At one end the junction does not follow the germline gene, possibly because of a read error. The CDR3 protein is CASSVLAGGVYEQHF. The CDR3 nucleotides are TGTGCCAGCAGCGTTCTAGCGGGAGGAGTATACGAGCAGCACTTC. The J gene is TRBJ2-7, the V gene TRBV7-3, with 11 bases that match TRBD2. Germline CDR1 reads SGHTA; CDR2 reads FQGTGA. The CDR3 extends over 15 amino acids.

This clone was seen more than once but under ten times. The V and J genes are TRBV7-9 and TRBJ2-3; D may be TRBD1 or TRBD2 (5 bases each). The CDR3 runs to 15 residues. The germline CDR1 and CDR2 sequences are SEHNR and FQNEAQ (reference sequence). The V end was cut by 4 bases, the J end by 4 bases, with 15 bases between. CDR3 sequence (DNA): TGTGCCAGCAGCTCCGTCAGAGGGGCCCCAGATACGCAGTATTTT. Amino acid sequence: CASSSVRGAPDTQYF.

This clone came up once. The V gene is TRBV27, the J gene TRBJ2-5; D remains unclear. The CDR3 is 12 amino acids. CDR1 and CDR2 (germline): MNHEY, SMNVEV (reference sequence). Trimming removed 5 bases at V and 0 bases at J, with 4 bases between. Here the CDR3 reads CASSPDQETQYF. DNA for the CDR3: TGTGCCAGCAGTCCGGACCAAGAGACCCAGTACTTC.

The CDR3 DNA reads TGTGCCAGCAGCTTAGCGCTTACAGGCAATCAGCCCCAGCATTTT. Protein sequence: CASSLALTGNQPQHF. J is TRBJ1-5 and V is TRBV7-8; D gene unclear. Germline lookup yields CDR1 SGHVS and CDR2 FQNEAQ. The CDR3 is made up of 15 amino acids. The germline V and J ends were trimmed by 0 bases and 2 bases, with 8 bases remaining between them.

This chain connects TRBV4-1 to TRBJ2-1; TRBD1 or TRBD2 may be the D gene (5 bases each). CDR3 size: 17 residues. Looked up from germline, CDR1 is MGHRA and CDR2 is YSYEKL. V shed 0 bases and J shed 4 bases, with 16 bases lying between them. CDR3 nucleotide sequence: TGCGCCAGCAGCCAAGATTCACAGGACTCCTCGTACAATGAGCAGTTCTTC. Encoded protein: CASSQDSQDSSYNEQFF.

V gene TRBV9 combines with J gene TRBJ2-3; 13 bases are a match to TRBD2. J lost 6 bases, V lost 2 bases, and 6 bases had no gene match. This CDR3 spans 16 amino acids. Germline V gene sequence: CDR1 SGDLS, CDR2 YYNGEE. The CDR3 spells CASSVGGLAGYDTQYF. The DNA of the CDR3 is TGTGCCAGCAGCGTGGGGGGACTAGCGGGATATGATACGCAGTATTTT.

The chain is built from TRBV18 and TRBJ1-4; D not resolved. The CDR3 is 14 residues long. Germline values: CDR1 KGHSH, CDR2 LQKENI. With 3 bases removed from V and 2 bases from J, the gap between germline ends came to 7 bases. The CDR3: CASSPQTTNEKLFF. The CDR3 coding sequence is TGTGCCAGCTCACCCCAGACGACTAATGAAAAACTGTTTTTT.

This chain links TRBV5-1 with TRBJ1-4; 8 nucleotides line up with TRBD1. With V trimmed by 3 bases and J by 8 bases, 6 bases remained unmatched. The CDR3 length is 14 residues. Germline assignment: CDR1 SGHRS and CDR2 YFSETQ. CDR3 protein: CASSSQGVGEKLFF. CDR3 nucleotides: TGCGCCAGCAGCTCACAGGGGGTAGGCGAAAAACTGTTTTTT.

The chain joins TRBV4-1 to TRBJ2-1, with 9 bases matching TRBD2. CDR1 MGHRA and CDR2 YSYEKL come from the germline V gene. This CDR3 region has 18 residues. J was trimmed by 4 bases and V by 0 bases; bases with no gene match: 10. CDR3 sequence (DNA): TGCGCCAGCAGCCAAGATCCCCGACTAGCGGCCCATTACAATGAGCAGTTCTTC. Amino acids: CASSQDPRLAAHYNEQFF.